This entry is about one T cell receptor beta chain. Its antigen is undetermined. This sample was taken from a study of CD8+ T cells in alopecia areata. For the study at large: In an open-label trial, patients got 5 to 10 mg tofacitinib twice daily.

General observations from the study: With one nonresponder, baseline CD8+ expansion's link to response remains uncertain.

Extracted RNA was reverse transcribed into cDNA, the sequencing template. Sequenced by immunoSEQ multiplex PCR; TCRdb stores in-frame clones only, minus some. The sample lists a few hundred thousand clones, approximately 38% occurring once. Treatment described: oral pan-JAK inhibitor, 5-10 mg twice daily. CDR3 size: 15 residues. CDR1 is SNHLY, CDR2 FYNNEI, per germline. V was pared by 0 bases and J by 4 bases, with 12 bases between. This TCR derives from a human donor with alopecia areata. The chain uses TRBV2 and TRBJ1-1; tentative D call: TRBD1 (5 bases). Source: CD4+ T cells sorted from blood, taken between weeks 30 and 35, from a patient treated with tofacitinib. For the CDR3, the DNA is TGTGCCAGCAGTGAAGCCCACGGGGGAGCCACTGAAGCTTTCTTT. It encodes CASSEAHGGATEAFF.